Presented here are 31 T cell receptor beta chains from one specimen sequenced in a study of blood T cell repertoires in COVID-19. Produced via immunoSEQ multiplex PCR; TCRdb's table is partial and in-frame only. The sample gives approximately 170,000 clones, roughly 90% of which show up once; around 4% is in the top ten. The sequencing sample was made of peripheral blood. The receptors stem from an older woman with acute or convalescent COVID-19.

The table lists this clone with a count of one. The chain carries TRBV6-6 and TRBJ2-1; the match to TRBD2 covers 10 bases. CDR1 and CDR2 from the germline V gene are MNHNY and SVGAGI (reference sequence). This CDR3 contains 15 residues. V shed 5 bases and J 4 bases; nucleotides not matched to a gene: 5. The CDR3 is CASSEREGRYNEQFF. DNA of the CDR3: TGTGCCAGCAGTGAGCGGGAGGGCCGATACAATGAGCAGTTCTTC.

The table lists this clone with a count of one. This chain joins TRBV7-9 and TRBJ2-1, with 8 bases aligning to TRBD2. V was pared by 6 bases and J by 6 bases, with 16 bases of the junction left unmatched. CDR3 length equals 17 residues. Germline values: CDR1 SEHNR, CDR2 FQNEAQ (reference sequence). This chain's CDR3 is CASSRGGSGRSSNEQFF. The CDR3 DNA sequence: TGTGCCAGCAGTCGTGGGGGGAGCGGGAGATCGAGCAATGAGCAGTTCTTC.

This clone has only a few counts. This chain connects TRBV4-3 to TRBJ1-2, with 8 bases aligning to TRBD1. Germline V gives CDR1 LGHNA, CDR2 YSLEER. V trimming: 3 bases; J trimming: 9 bases; junction bases outside the gene matches: 9. The CDR3 has 14 amino acids. For the CDR3, the DNA is TGCGCCAGCAGCCAGGACGGACAGGGAATGAGCTACACCTTC. Its translation: CASSQDGQGMSYTF.

The chain combines TRBV30 with TRBJ2-3; D perhaps matches TRBD2 (5 bases). Looked up from germline, CDR1 is GTSNPN and CDR2 is SVGIG (reference sequence). CDR3 size: 14 residues. Trimming removed 2 bases from V and 4 bases from J, with 13 bases in between. CDR3 residues: CAWSFGLSSDTQYF. CDR3 nucleotides: TGTGCCTGGAGTTTCGGACTGAGTTCAGATACGCAGTATTTT.

This chain joins TRBV3-1 (or the pseudogene TRBV3-2) and TRBJ1-2; tentatively, D is TRBD1 (6 bases). The CDR3 contains 15 residues. The germline V gene has CDR1 LGHDT and CDR2 YNNKEL (reference sequence). The V end was cut by 5 bases, the J end by 4 bases, with 17 bases between. In nucleotides, the CDR3 is TGTGCCAGCAGCTATGGGACATCGGTTTTCTATGGCTACACCTTC. Translating it yields CASSYGTSVFYGYTF.

The rearrangement uses TRBV16 and TRBJ1-6; 8 nucleotides agree with TRBD1. Trimming cost V 4 bases and J 7 bases; bases outside gene matches: 6. Germline lookup yields CDR1 KGHSY and CDR2 FQNENV. The CDR3 contains 15 residues. CDR3 in amino acids: CASSRATGGNSPLHF. CDR3 nucleotide sequence: TGTGCCAGCAGCCGCGCTACAGGGGGAAATTCACCCCTCCACTTT.

The V gene is TRBV27, the J gene TRBJ1-2, with 8 bases matching TRBD1. CDR1 MNHEY and CDR2 SMNVEV come from the germline V gene (reference sequence). V gave up 6 bases and J gave up 8 bases; unmatched junction bases: 8. The CDR3 runs to 13 residues. CDR3: CASSRTGIGGYTF. The CDR3 bases are TGTGCCAGCAGCAGGACAGGGATCGGGGGCTACACCTTC.

This clone showed up just a few times. J is TRBJ1-1 and V is TRBV9; 11 nucleotides align to TRBD1. Per germline, CDR1 SGDLS and CDR2 YYNGEE. The ends lost 3 bases at V and 0 bases at J; junction bases unmatched: 1. The CDR3 consists of 15 residues. The CDR3 region has the DNA TGTGCCAGCAGCGGGACAGGGGGCTTGAACACTGAAGCTTTCTTT. Amino acid sequence: CASSGTGGLNTEAFF.

The sample holds a few counts of this clone. The chain combines TRBV14 with TRBJ2-1, with TRBD2 matching over 13 bases. Per the germline V gene, CDR1 is SGHDN and CDR2 is FVKESK. Trimming took 4 bases from V and 7 from J; bases not matched to a gene: 7. This CDR3 region has 16 residues. The CDR3 is CASSPLLAGGRNEQFF. The CDR3 DNA sequence: TGTGCCAGCAGCCCCCTACTAGCGGGGGGGCGTAATGAGCAGTTCTTC.

In regard to this clone: At the DNA level, this CDR3 is encoded by other sequences in the same sample as well. V and J are TRBV7-2 and TRBJ1-5, with D unresolved. In germline, CDR1 is SGHTA, CDR2 FQGNSA. The CDR3 runs 14 residues. Between the trimmed V and J ends, which lost 1 base and 1 base, there was a span of 5 bases. CDR3 residues: CASSLGPSNQPQHF. Here the CDR3 DNA reads TGTGCCAGCAGCTTAGGGCCGAGCAATCAGCCCCAGCATTTT.

The chain uses TRBV9 and TRBJ2-3, with 8 bases matching TRBD2. V gave up 3 bases and J gave up 7 bases; unmatched junction bases: 13. The CDR3 contains 16 residues. Germline-derived CDR1 and CDR2 are SGDLS and YYNGEE. CDR3 region: CASSALGGSGGNTQYF. The CDR3 nucleotides are TGTGCCAGCAGCGCCCTCGGGGGGAGCGGGGGAAATACGCAGTATTTT.

The chain employs TRBV30 and TRBJ2-3; 8 bases align to TRBD2. Germline CDR1 GTSNPN, CDR2 SVGIG (reference sequence). This CDR3 contains 15 residues. The V segment lost 2 bases and the J segment 2 bases; nucleotides outside the gene matches: 6. CDR3 amino acids: CAWSLIAGITDTQYF. In nucleotides, the CDR3 is TGTGCCTGGAGTCTGATAGCGGGAATCACAGATACGCAGTATTTT.

The rearrangement joins TRBV5-1 to TRBJ2-4; 10 bases line up with TRBD2. The germline V gene encodes CDR1 SGHRS and CDR2 YFSETQ. With 0 bases clipped from V and 0 bases from J, the junction kept 6 bases outside the gene matches. The CDR3 is 18 residues long. The CDR3 DNA reads TGCGCCAGCAGCTTGGGCCTAGCGGGAGCCGTAGCCAAAAACATTCAGTACTTC. Translation gives CASSLGLAGAVAKNIQYF.

The rearrangement links TRBV6-5 to TRBJ1-2, with a possible D match to TRBD1 (5 bases). Trimming shortened V by 6 bases and J by 6 bases, and 17 bases separated the two germline ends. CDR3 length equals 14 residues. Germline loops: CDR1 MNHEY, CDR2 SVGAGI. The CDR3 coding sequence is TGTGCCAGCAGGGGACGCGGGGGAAGTGATGGCTACACCTTC. Its translation: CASRGRGGSDGYTF.

V is TRBV9 and J is TRBJ1-4; weak D call: TRBD1 (5 bases). V was pared by 2 bases and J by 7 bases, with 15 bases between. Per the germline V gene, CDR1 is SGDLS and CDR2 is YYNGEE. The CDR3 spans 15 residues. The CDR3 region has the DNA TGTGCCAGCAGCGTCACTGCCAGGGTGGGTGAAAAACTGTTTTTT. This sequence encodes CASSVTARVGEKLFF.

V and J are TRBV30 and TRBJ2-7; 10 bases align to TRBD1. The ends lost 1 base at V and 3 bases at J; junction bases unmatched: 12. CDR1 GTSNPN and CDR2 SVGIG come from the germline V gene (reference sequence). The CDR3 spans 17 residues. Here the CDR3 DNA reads TGTGCCTGGAGTGGATACGCCTGGACAGGGGGTTTCTACGAGCAGTACTTC. The encoded protein is CAWSGYAWTGGFYEQYF.

The V call is TRBV7-9, the J call TRBJ2-2; D is unresolved. There are 13 residues in the CDR3. With 3 bases removed from V and 4 bases from J, the gap between germline ends came to 6 bases. The V gene's germline CDR1 is SEHNR and CDR2 FQNEAQ (reference sequence). The CDR3 region has the DNA TGTGCCAGCAGCTTCGCAGGCACCGGGGAGCTGTTTTTT. Translated, it gives CASSFAGTGELFF. The variable domain in full, with the rest retrieved from reference TRBV7-9 and TRBJ2-2, is DTGVSQNPRHKITKRGQNVTFRCDPISEHNRLYWYRQTLGQGPEFLTYFQNEAQLEKSRLLSDRFSAERPKGSFSTLEIQRTEQGDSAMYLCASSFAGTGELFFGEGSRLTVL.

The V and J genes are TRBV15 and TRBJ2-7; D not certain. CDR3 size: 15 residues. V was trimmed by 1 base and J by 0 bases, leaving 10 bases between them. Germline V CDR1 and CDR2: LNHNV, YYDKDF (reference sequence). In DNA, the CDR3 is TGTGCCACCAGCAGAGGTGCCGGTCTCTCCTACGAGCAGTACTTC. Amino acids: CATSRGAGLSYEQYF.

This clone appeared a single time. The chain couples TRBV6-6 to TRBJ2-7, with 9 bases matching TRBD1. This CDR3 has 15 amino acids. Germline V gene lookup returns CDR1 MNHNY and CDR2 SVGAGI (reference sequence). Losses at the gene ends were 5 bases for V and 0 bases for J; bases not matched to a gene: 5. CDR3 nucleotide sequence: TGTGCCAGCAGTACCGGGGGACAGGGCTCCTACGAGCAGTACTTC. It yields the protein CASSTGGQGSYEQYF.

This clone was counted once. The V and J genes are TRBV20-1 and TRBJ2-5, with 7 bases fitting TRBD1. Germline loops: CDR1 DFQATT, CDR2 SNEGSKA (reference sequence). The CDR3 runs 17 residues. V was pared by 3 bases and J by 2 bases, with 15 bases of the junction left unmatched. The CDR3 spells CSASGPGGGDDQETQYF. The CDR3 DNA reads TGCAGTGCTAGTGGCCCAGGGGGTGGGGACGATCAAGAGACCCAGTACTTC.

This chain connects TRBV10-3 to TRBJ1-5; D gene ambiguous. The CDR3 runs to 13 residues. The germline V gene encodes CDR1 ENHRY and CDR2 SYGVKD. The V end was cut by 3 bases, the J end by 4 bases, with 7 bases between. CDR3 DNA sequence: TGTGCCATCAGTGACTCTAGGAATCAGCCCCAGCATTTT. Protein: CAISDSRNQPQHF.

The CDR3 protein is CASSPGGESRAFF. CDR3 DNA: TGTGCCAGCAGTCCAGGGGGCGAAAGTCGAGCTTTCTTT. The chain has TRBV27 and TRBJ1-1; 8 nucleotides line up with TRBD1. The CDR3 covers 13 residues. The V and J ends lost 5 bases and 10 bases, in that order; junction bases with no gene match: 9. Germline V lookup: CDR1 MNHEY, CDR2 SMNVEV (reference sequence).

The rearrangement uses TRBV2 and TRBJ1-2; D ambiguous. The CDR3 has 12 amino acids. Between the trimmed V and J ends, which lost 2 bases and 6 bases, there was a span of 7 bases. Germline V gene sequence: CDR1 SNHLY, CDR2 FYNNEI. The CDR3 loop reads CASSESRNGYTF. The CDR3 region has the DNA TGTGCCAGCAGTGAATCCAGGAATGGCTACACCTTC.

This chain links TRBV3-1 (or the pseudogene TRBV3-2) with TRBJ2-5, with a tentative D call TRBD1 (5 bases). Trimming left V 2 bases short and J 9 bases short, with 19 bases between. CDR1 and CDR2 from the germline V gene are LGHDT and YNNKEL (reference sequence). The CDR3 contains 15 residues. The CDR3 sequence: CASSQSPGSLGPQYF. CDR3 coding DNA: TGTGCCAGCAGCCAAAGTCCAGGGTCTCTGGGTCCCCAGTACTTC.

The V and J genes are TRBV3-1 (or the pseudogene TRBV3-2) and TRBJ1-1; D remains ambiguous. Trimming cost V 6 bases and J 1 base, with 18 bases left between them. Germline V gene lookup returns CDR1 LGHDT and CDR2 YNNKEL (reference sequence). The CDR3 is made up of 16 amino acids. The CDR3 loop is CASSRDPRSRNTEAFF. The CDR3, as DNA: TGTGCCAGCAGTCGGGATCCTCGGAGCAGGAACACTGAAGCTTTCTTT.

The chain links TRBV4-2 to TRBJ1-5, with D unclear. Germline CDR1 and CDR2: LGHNA and YNFKEQ. The CDR3 length is 15 residues. The V and J ends lost 1 base and 4 bases respectively, with 11 bases between them. CDR3 DNA: TGTGCCAGCAGCCAAGGGAACAGCCTAAATCAGCCCCAGCATTTT. Its protein product is CASSQGNSLNQPQHF.

The chain links TRBV9 to TRBJ1-5; D unclear. Trimming took 4 bases from V and 7 from J, leaving 15 bases between them. Germline CDR1 SGDLS, CDR2 YYNGEE. This CDR3 spans 14 amino acids. For the CDR3, the DNA is TGTGCCAGCAGCCTCGAACCAGATCACCAGCCCCAGCATTTT. Amino acids: CASSLEPDHQPQHF.

V usage is TRBV4-1 and J usage is TRBJ1-2; the match to TRBD1 covers 9 bases. Germline CDR1 reads MGHRA; CDR2 reads YSYEKL. Trimming cost V 2 bases and J 4 bases; bases outside gene matches: 5. This CDR3 region has 15 residues. The DNA of the CDR3 is TGCGCCAGCAGCCAAACCGGGACAGGGATCTATGGCTACACCTTC. Translating it yields CASSQTGTGIYGYTF.

This clone was counted between two and nine times. The chain carries TRBV7-2 and TRBJ2-1; tentatively, D is TRBD1 (5 bases). Germline V gene lookup returns CDR1 SGHTA and CDR2 FQGNSA. Trimming cost V 7 bases and J 8 bases, with 18 bases left between them. This CDR3 spans 14 amino acids. The CDR3 nucleotides read TGTGCCAGCACTCTGGCGTCAGGGCGCCATGAGCAGTTCTTC. This translates into CASTLASGRHEQFF. Complete variable domain (other parts from reference TRBV7-2 and TRBJ2-1): GAGVSQSPSNKVTEKGKDVELRCDPISGHTALYWYRQSLGQGLEFLIYFQGNSAPDKSGLPSDRFSAERTGGSVSTLTIQRTQQEDSAVYLCASTLASGRHEQFFGPGTRLTVL.

This chain connects TRBV7-2 to TRBJ2-7; 15 bases are shared with TRBD2. Germline V lookup: CDR1 SGHTA, CDR2 FQGNSA. This CDR3 is built from 16 residues. Losses at the gene ends were 5 bases for V and 4 bases for J; bases not matched to a gene: 6. The CDR3 sequence is CASSPGLAGGRYEQYF. The CDR3 DNA follows: TGTGCCAGCAGCCCGGGACTAGCGGGGGGTAGATACGAGCAGTACTTC.

This clone was observed a handful of times. This chain joins TRBV27 and TRBJ1-1; D might be TRBD1 (6 bases). The V and J ends lost 6 bases and 8 bases respectively, with 13 bases between them. Germline values: CDR1 MNHEY, CDR2 SMNVEV (reference sequence). This CDR3 has 12 residues. The CDR3 is CASSLGGQEAFF. The CDR3 DNA reads TGTGCCAGCAGCCTCGGGGGGCAAGAAGCTTTCTTT.